This T cell receptor beta chain came from a study of blood T cell repertoires in COVID-19. The overall study: The study drew acute and convalescent COVID-19 samples from the United States, Italy and Spain. Sources were T cells, B-cell-depleted T cells, or PBMCs; the material itself was cDNA or gDNA.

Seattle participants joined during active infection and were tracked over time. Measured with immunoSEQ multiplex PCR; TCRdb has only the in-frame clones, and not every one. The sample lists around 230,000 clones; 70% to 90% were seen once. The CDR3 is 16 amino acids. V shed 4 bases and J 7 bases; nucleotides not matched to a gene: 12. Looked up from germline, CDR1 is SGHRS and CDR2 is YFSETQ. V usage is TRBV5-1 and J usage is TRBJ1-2, with 11 bases aligning to TRBD1. This sequence originates from a man between 45 and 60 years old with COVID-19, enrolled during active disease. Specimen: peripheral blood. The CDR3 reads CASSGAPGQGVAGYTF. The CDR3 DNA reads TGCGCCAGCAGCGGGGCACCGGGACAGGGGGTGGCTGGCTACACCTTC.